Sequencing of this T cell receptor (beta chain) was carried out in a study of blood T cell repertoires in COVID-19. Seattle participants joined during active infection and were tracked over time. The J segment lost 7 bases and the V segment lost 2 bases, leaving 6 bases of the junction unmatched. CDR1 MNHNY and CDR2 SVGAGI come from the germline V gene (reference sequence). This CDR3 spans 16 amino acids. The authors' processing: For nucleated cells, counts were estimated from reference gene primer amplification. Some clones are missing from TCRdb's copy, which holds only in-frame ones; the method was immunoSEQ multiplex PCR. V, J and clone size are taken as reported in that table, and D and trimming were inferred from the DNA itself. Of about 250,000 clones listed, nearly 90% were seen once; the top ten hold about 2.1%.

This clonotype originated in a woman in her fifties or sixties with COVID-19, enrolled during active disease. The chain combines TRBV6-6 with TRBJ1-6; 9 bases are shared with TRBD1. Sequenced: peripheral blood. CDR3 in amino acids: CASSYPPGQGNSPLHF. The CDR3 nucleotides read TGTGCCAGCAGTTACCCGCCGGGACAGGGCAATTCACCCCTCCACTTT.